The text below deals with one TCR beta chain. V shed 0 bases and J shed 0 bases, with 15 bases lying between them. This CDR3 comprises 18 residues. Germline-derived CDR1 and CDR2 are LNHDA and SQIVND (reference sequence). Naive CD8 cells were CD45RO-negative, positively selected for CCR7, excluding terminally differentiated effector memory CD45RA+ cells. This sample is drawn from a study of shared clonotypes between healthy human individuals. Study-wide context: With ages of 18 to 49, the donors were a couple of women and three men. There were three CD4 naive, three CD4 memory, two CD8 naive and one CD8 memory plates per donor.

Clones were sequenced by immunoSEQ multiplex PCR, and TCRdb holds only the in-frame ones, with some missing. Of a few hundred thousand clones listed, roughly 95% were seen once; the top ten hold less than 0.13%. This chain joins TRBV19 and TRBJ2-1; D possibly corresponds to TRBD2 (6 bases). This TCR was recovered from a woman in her 30s in good health. The sample taken for sequencing was naive CD8+ T cells sorted from blood. The chain's CDR3 is CASSIDRSGQSSYNEQFF. CDR3 nucleotide sequence: TGTGCCAGTAGTATAGATCGCAGCGGGCAGAGCTCCTACAATGAGCAGTTCTTC.